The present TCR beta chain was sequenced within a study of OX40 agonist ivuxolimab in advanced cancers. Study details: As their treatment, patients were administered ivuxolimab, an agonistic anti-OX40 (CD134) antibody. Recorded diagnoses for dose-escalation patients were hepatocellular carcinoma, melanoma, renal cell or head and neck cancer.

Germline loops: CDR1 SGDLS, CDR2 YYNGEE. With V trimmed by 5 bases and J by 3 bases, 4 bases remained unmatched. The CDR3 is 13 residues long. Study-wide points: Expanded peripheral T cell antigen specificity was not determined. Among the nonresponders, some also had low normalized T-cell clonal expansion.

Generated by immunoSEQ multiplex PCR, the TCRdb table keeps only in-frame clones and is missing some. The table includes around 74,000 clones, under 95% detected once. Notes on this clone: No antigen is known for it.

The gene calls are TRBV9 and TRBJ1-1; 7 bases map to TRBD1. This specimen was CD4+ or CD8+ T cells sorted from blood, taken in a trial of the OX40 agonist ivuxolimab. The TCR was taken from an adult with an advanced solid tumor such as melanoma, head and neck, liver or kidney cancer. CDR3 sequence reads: CASSQGDDTEAFF. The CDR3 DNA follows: TGTGCCAGCAGTCAGGGGGACGACACTGAAGCTTTCTTT.